Listed below are T cell receptor beta chains from one sample, sequenced in a study of blood T cell repertoires in COVID-19. Repertoires were generated with immunoSEQ multiplex PCR, while TCRdb's copy carries only in-frame clones and drops some. The sample lists about 110,000 clones; about three quarters were seen once. Sequencing was carried out using peripheral blood. The receptors derive from a woman aged 40 to 50 with acute or convalescent COVID-19. Both conserved end residues are part of each CDR3. D genes are given only for firm matches. Expanded clones get a size class; other rows say once, few or many, or leave the size out.

clone_size,j_call,v_call,d_call,cdr3_nt,cdr3_aa
NA,TRBJ2-3,TRBV5-1,NA,TGCGCCAGCAGGGGCGGGTTCACAGATACGCAGTATTTT,CASRGGFTDTQYF
NA,TRBJ2-5,TRBV11-2,TRBD2,TGTGCCAGCAGCTTAGATGGTTGGGGACTAGCGGGGGGAGAGACCCAGTACTTC,CASSLDGWGLAGGETQYF
NA,TRBJ1-2,TRBV21-1,NA,TGTGCCAGCAGCAAACAGGGGTTCGGCTATGGCTACACCTTC,CASSKQGFGYGYTF
NA,TRBJ2-6,TRBV5-6,NA,TGTGCCAGCAGCTTGGATCAGGGAAGGGCTGGGGCCAACGTCCTGACTTTC,CASSLDQGRAGANVLTF
NA,TRBJ1-5,TRBV19,NA,TGTGCCAGTAGTATAGTCGGGGAGAATAGCAATCAGCCCCAGCATTTT,CASSIVGENSNQPQHF
NA,TRBJ2-7,TRBV6-6,NA,TGTGCCAGCAGCCCTCCCGGGTCCTACGAGCAGTACTTC,CASSPPGSYEQYF
NA,TRBJ1-1,TRBV20-1,NA,TGCAGTGCTAGTTCAGGGTCGGGCACTGAAGCTTTCTTT,CSASSGSGTEAFF
NA,TRBJ2-7,TRBV25-1,NA,TGTGCCAGCAGTTTTAGCGGACCTACCTACGAGCAGTACTTC,CASSFSGPTYEQYF
once,TRBJ1-1,TRBV5-4,NA,TGTGCCAGCAGCCCACCGACGGGTGAGGACACTGAAGCTTTCTTT,CASSPPTGEDTEAFF
few,TRBJ2-5,TRBV7-2,NA,TGTGCCAGCAGCCCCTGGGGCGGCAGAGTGGAGACCCAGTACTTC,CASSPWGGRVETQYF
few,TRBJ2-3,TRBV6-4,TRBD2,TGTGCCAGCAGTCCGGCTGGGGGGGGCACAGATACGCAGTATTTT,CASSPAGGGTDTQYF
few,TRBJ1-6,TRBV11-2,NA,TGTGCCAGCAGCTTAGTCCCACAGGAGCCCAATTCACCCCTCCACTTT,CASSLVPQEPNSPLHF
NA,TRBJ2-1,TRBV12-3/TRBV12-4,NA,TGTGCCAGCAGTTTGGGAGACAATGAGCAGTTCTTC,CASSLGDNEQFF
NA,TRBJ2-4,TRBV19,NA,TGTGCCAGTAGTATAGCCAGCTACAGTCTTGATATTATCAAAAACATTCAGTACTTC,CASSIASYSLDIIKNIQYF
NA,TRBJ1-3,TRBV18,NA,TGTGCCAGCTCACCACTCACAGGGATGGGAAACACCATATATTTT,CASSPLTGMGNTIYF
once,TRBJ1-5,TRBV6-2/TRBV6-3,NA,TGTGCCAGCAGCCAAAACAGGGAGCCCCAGCATTTT,CASSQNREPQHF
once,TRBJ1-2,TRBV5-1,TRBD1,TGCGCCAGCAGCTTCGGGACAGGGGGCGAGGGCTACACCTTC,CASSFGTGGEGYTF
NA,TRBJ1-5,TRBV4-2,NA,TGTGCCAGCAGCAGGGAGCTTAGCAATCAGCCCCAGCATTTT,CASSRELSNQPQHF
many,TRBJ1-2,TRBV6-5,NA,TGTGCCATATCAAGAACAGGGAGGGGAGGCTACACCTTC,CAISRTGRGGYTF
few,TRBJ2-5,TRBV11-1,NA,TGTGCCAGCGGGGGGACCTACGAGGGAGAGACCCAGTACTTC,CASGGTYEGETQYF
NA,TRBJ2-3,TRBV3-1/TRBV3-2,TRBD1,TGTGCCAGCACCCTAGGGGGACAGGGGTCAGATACGCAGTATTTT,CASTLGGQGSDTQYF
NA,TRBJ2-5,TRBV18,NA,TGTGCCAGCTCACCAAACAACCAAGAGACCCAGTACTTC,CASSPNNQETQYF
NA,TRBJ2-3,TRBV5-5,NA,TGTGCCAGCAGCTCCCGAGGGGGGGGCACAGATACGCAGTATTTT,CASSSRGGGTDTQYF
few,TRBJ2-5,TRBV7-9,NA,TGTGCCAGCAGCGTGGACACTGATCCGACCCAGTACTTC,CASSVDTDPTQYF
NA,TRBJ1-3,TRBV24-1,TRBD1,TGTGCCACCAGTGATTTTGAACAGGGGCGAGGAAACACCATATATTTT,CATSDFEQGRGNTIYF